The entry that follows covers one TCR beta chain sequence. What it binds is unknown. This record belongs to a study of cytomegalovirus exposure and HLA in healthy donors. Study conclusions and caveats: Whilst most TCR sequences proved rare, a subset of public TCRs occurred across many donors. The investigators catalogued 150 to 200 TCR beta chains as cytomegalovirus-associated. Highly shared variants forming one cluster were likely a sequencing artifact. Later analysis indicated greater clonal expansion among HLA-associated TCR beta chains than among equally common other chains.

Germline V gene lookup returns CDR1 MDHEN and CDR2 SYDVKM. The ends were cut back, 4 bases at V and 1 base at J, with 13 bases in the middle. The CDR3 runs to 15 residues. The PCR ran on 60 Vbeta and 13 Jbeta primers. Assay: immunoSEQ multiplex PCR; the TCRdb copy retains only in-frame clones and omits some. The table lists 150,000 to 200,000 clones, roughly four fifths of them singletons. This chain uses TRBV28 with TRBJ1-1; a weak D match, TRBD1 (6 bases). Sequencing input: PBMCs. The receptor comes from a man between 50 and 59 years old in good health and CMV-seropositive. CDR3 region: CASSSPGVPNTEAFF. The CDR3, as DNA: TGTGCCAGCAGTTCACCAGGGGTCCCGAACACTGAAGCTTTCTTT.